This T cell receptor beta chain was identified during a study of blood T cell repertoires in COVID-19. About the research overall: The analysed material was cDNA or gDNA that came from T cells, B-cell-depleted T cells, or PBMCs.

Participant age was about 18 to 95 years, and participants resided in roughly 25 US areas. J lost 5 bases, V lost 6 bases, and 8 bases had no gene match. The CDR3 has 14 amino acids. CDR1 LNHDA and CDR2 SQIVND come from the germline V gene (reference sequence). Generated by immunoSEQ multiplex PCR, the TCRdb table keeps only in-frame clones and is missing some. The sample has about 130,000 clones; approximately 83% are singletons. Sequencing was carried out using PBMCs or T cells enriched from blood (not recorded which). The genes are TRBV19 and TRBJ1-1; 8 nucleotides line up with TRBD1. The receptor comes from a man aged 45 to 65 who had recovered from COVID-19. This chain's CDR3 is CASRVRGQGTEAFF. CDR3 coding DNA: TGTGCCAGTAGGGTCAGGGGGCAAGGGACTGAAGCTTTCTTT.